This T cell receptor beta chain is drawn from a study of T-cell memory formation after mild COVID-19. For the study at large: For the most part, TCR clusters were specific to one donor.

From 5'RACE with constant-segment primers came TCR alpha and TCR beta cDNA libraries that carried sample barcodes and UMIs. TCRdb reprocessed the 5' RACE reads with MiXCR, giving one entry per CDR3 protein. The table includes under 400,000 distinct CDR3 sequences, 25% to 30% detected once. This clonotype was observed at least ten times. Its antigen is unknown. CDR1 GTSNPN and CDR2 SVGIG come from the germline V gene (reference sequence). V gave up 3 bases and J gave up 2 bases, with 11 bases separating them. This CDR3 region has 14 residues. General study results and limits: Among contracting clones, CD4+ were mainly CM/EM and CD8+ enriched in EMRA. Later expanders leaned CD4+, whereas day 15 to 85 contracting clones were balanced CD4/CD8.

Sequenced sample: PBMCs or a T cell subset sorted from them (not recorded which). This clonotype was sampled from an adult woman who had mild COVID-19 (a few samples of this study predate the infection). Cell type and time point are not known. The V gene is TRBV30, the J gene TRBJ1-5; D call uncertain. The CDR3 sequence: CAWSGDAGNQPQHF. CDR3 DNA sequence: TGTGCCTGGAGCGGGGATGCGGGCAATCAGCCCCAGCATTTT.